These 18 T cell receptor beta chains share one sample of origin, sequenced in a study of cytomegalovirus exposure and HLA in healthy donors. Clones were sequenced by immunoSEQ multiplex PCR, and TCRdb holds only the in-frame ones, with some missing. The sample records around 130,000 clones, around nine tenths being singletons. Sample: PBMCs. Receptors were obtained from a man aged 30-40 years in good health and CMV-seronegative.

This clone was seen just once. The J gene is TRBJ2-3, the V gene TRBV29-1; 9 nucleotides align to TRBD1. The junction had 7 bases not matched to a gene; V was cut back by 6 bases and J by 3 bases. The germline V gene has CDR1 SQVTM and CDR2 ANQGSEA. The length of the CDR3 is 14 residues. CDR3 in amino acids: CSVRTGAGTDTQYF. The CDR3 DNA reads as TGCAGCGTCCGGACAGGGGCGGGTACAGATACGCAGTATTTT.

This clone was seen only once. The chain has TRBV19 and TRBJ2-7; 10 nucleotides agree with TRBD1. Losses at the gene ends were 6 bases for V and 4 bases for J; bases not matched to a gene: 3. CDR3 size: 13 residues. The germline V gene has CDR1 LNHDA and CDR2 SQIVND (reference sequence). CDR3 residues: CASSLDRGYEQYF. DNA of the CDR3: TGTGCCAGTAGCTTGGACAGGGGGTACGAGCAGTACTTC. Full variable domain (rest looked up from reference TRBV19 and TRBJ2-7): DGGITQSPKYLFRKEGQNVTLSCEQNLNHDAMYWYRQDPGQGLRLIYYSQIVNDFQKGDIAEGYSVSREKKESFPLTVTSAQKNPTAFYLCASSLDRGYEQYFGPGTRLTVT.

A few counts support this clone. This chain uses TRBV19 with TRBJ1-5, with 10 bases that match TRBD1. The CDR3 covers 18 residues. The germline V gene encodes CDR1 LNHDA and CDR2 SQIVND (reference sequence). J lost 3 bases, V lost 3 bases, and 11 bases had no gene match. The CDR3 reads CASSMFGQGDTINQPQHF. In nucleotides, the CDR3 is TGTGCCAGTAGTATGTTCGGACAGGGGGACACAATCAATCAGCCCCAGCATTTT.

This clone appeared a single time. The chain combines TRBV14 with TRBJ2-5; tentative D call: TRBD1 (6 bases). Germline V gene sequence: CDR1 SGHDN, CDR2 FVKESK. CDR3 length: 13 residues. Trimming left V 4 bases short and J 9 bases short, with 15 bases between. The CDR3 loop reads CASSRDRTWAQYF. DNA of the CDR3: TGTGCCAGCAGCCGCGACAGGACGTGGGCCCAGTACTTC.

This chain uses TRBV7-6 with TRBJ2-3, with 9 bases fitting TRBD1. The germline V gene has CDR1 SGHVS and CDR2 FNYEAQ. This CDR3 contains 16 residues. V lost 1 base to trimming and J lost 2 bases; unmatched junction nucleotides: 4. The CDR3 sequence: CASSLETGGFTDTQYF. The DNA of the CDR3 is TGTGCCAGCAGCTTAGAGACAGGGGGGTTCACAGATACGCAGTATTTT.

V gene TRBV11-2 combines with J gene TRBJ2-3, with D perhaps TRBD1 (5 bases). This CDR3 comprises 14 residues. Germline V lookup: CDR1 SGHAT, CDR2 FQNNGV. Trimming stripped 3 bases from V and 4 bases from J, with 11 bases between. The CDR3 DNA sequence: TGTGCCAGCAGCTTCGACAGAGTGGCAGATACGCAGTATTTT. The encoded protein is CASSFDRVADTQYF.

DNA of the CDR3: TGCGCCAGCAGCTGGGGGACAGGGGCGGGAGAAAAACTGTTTTTT. It specifies CASSWGTGAGEKLFF. The genes are TRBV5-1 and TRBJ1-4; 10 bases are a match to TRBD1. With 3 bases clipped from V and 8 bases from J, the junction kept 7 bases outside the gene matches. The CDR3 extends over 15 amino acids. Germline V gives CDR1 SGHRS, CDR2 YFSETQ.

The chain is built from TRBV5-1 and TRBJ2-3; 8 nucleotides agree with TRBD2. Trimming cost V 0 bases and J 3 bases; bases outside gene matches: 6. Germline lookup yields CDR1 SGHRS and CDR2 YFSETQ. The CDR3 extends over 16 amino acids. The CDR3 region is CASSLGASGGTDTQYF. The CDR3 coding sequence is TGCGCCAGCAGCTTGGGGGCCAGCGGGGGAACAGATACGCAGTATTTT.

A few counts support this clone. The chain has TRBV4-3 and TRBJ1-5; D remains ambiguous. Germline V gene sequence: CDR1 LGHNA, CDR2 YSLEER. The length of the CDR3 is 14 residues. The V end was cut by 0 bases, the J end by 3 bases, with 6 bases between. DNA for the CDR3: TGCGCCAGCAGCCAAGATGTGGCCAATCAGCCCCAGCATTTT. Protein product: CASSQDVANQPQHF.

V is TRBV6-1 and J is TRBJ1-5; no reliable D call. This CDR3 comprises 15 residues. V lost 5 bases and J 0 bases, leaving 11 bases between the germline ends. Per germline, CDR1 MNHNS and CDR2 SASEGT. The CDR3 DNA sequence: TGTGCCAGCAGTCCCCAGTTGAATAGCAATCAGCCCCAGCATTTT. Its translation: CASSPQLNSNQPQHF.

The J gene is TRBJ1-2, the V gene TRBV7-2; D possibly corresponds to TRBD1 (6 bases). CDR1 SGHTA and CDR2 FQGNSA come from the germline V gene. This CDR3 is built from 13 residues. Trimming stripped 6 bases from V and 4 bases from J, with 12 bases between. The CDR3 loop is CASRVTGSYGYTF. The CDR3, as DNA: TGTGCCAGCAGAGTGACAGGTTCCTATGGCTACACCTTC.

This rearrangement joins TRBV29-1 to TRBJ2-1; the D gene is possibly TRBD1 (6 bases). The germline CDR1 and CDR2 sequences are SQVTM and ANQGSEA. This CDR3 region has 13 residues. V lost 1 base to trimming and J lost 9 bases, with 13 bases between them. Written as DNA, the CDR3 is TGCAGCGTTGAAGCCGGCAGGGGCGGTGAGCAGTTCTTC. This sequence encodes CSVEAGRGGEQFF.

The gene calls are TRBV6-5 and TRBJ1-2; TRBD1 might be the D (6 bases). This CDR3 has 14 residues. Per the germline V gene, CDR1 is MNHEY and CDR2 is SVGAGI. Trimming took 0 bases from V and 4 from J, leaving 9 bases between them. The CDR3 coding sequence is TGTGCCAGCAGTTACTCGGGCAGGGGCTATGGCTACACCTTC. It codes for CASSYSGRGYGYTF.

The J gene is TRBJ1-3, the V gene TRBV6-1; 11 bases align to TRBD1. There are 16 residues in the CDR3. The germline gives CDR1 MNHNS, CDR2 SASEGT. The V gene end was trimmed by 0 bases and the J gene end by 5 bases; junction bases not matched to a gene: 3. In nucleotides, the CDR3 is TGTGCCAGCAGTGAAGCGGGACAGGGGGGGAGAAACACCATATATTTT. As protein: CASSEAGQGGRNTIYF.

This chain's CDR3 is CAISDGQGIGGYTF. The DNA for the CDR3 is TGTGCCATCAGTGACGGACAGGGAATAGGTGGCTACACCTTC. The chain joins TRBV10-3 to TRBJ1-2, with TRBD1 matching over 8 bases. The germline gives CDR1 ENHRY, CDR2 SYGVKD. The CDR3 consists of 14 residues. Trimming removed 3 bases from V and 7 bases from J; junction bases left unmatched: 7.

The rearrangement uses TRBV28 and TRBJ2-7, with a weak D call TRBD1 (6 bases). The CDR3 contains 15 residues. Germline values: CDR1 MDHEN, CDR2 SYDVKM. Trimming removed 0 bases at V and 3 bases at J, with 12 bases between. The CDR3 spells CASSLWMGAGYEQYF. The CDR3 region has the DNA TGTGCCAGCAGTTTATGGATGGGGGCCGGCTACGAGCAGTACTTC. Full variable domain (outside the CDR3, taken from reference TRBV28 and TRBJ2-7): DVKVTQSSRYLVKRTGEKVFLECVQDMDHENMFWYRQDPGLGLRLIYFSYDVKMKEKGDIPEGYSVSREKKERFSLILESASTNQTSMYLCASSLWMGAGYEQYFGPGTRLTVT.

The chain carries TRBV7-2 and TRBJ1-5; D gene uncertain. This CDR3 is 15 amino acids long. The V end was cut by 5 bases, the J end by 5 bases, with 16 bases between. Looked up from germline, CDR1 is SGHTA and CDR2 is FQGNSA. The CDR3 sequence is CASSKVEGADQPQHF. The CDR3 bases are TGTGCCAGCAGCAAGGTGGAGGGTGCGGATCAGCCCCAGCATTTT.

J is TRBJ2-7 and V is TRBV7-2; 8 nucleotides align to TRBD2. The V and J ends lost 1 base and 2 bases, in that order; junction bases with no gene match: 4. CDR1 is SGHTA, CDR2 FQGNSA, per germline. This CDR3 is built from 15 residues. Here the CDR3 reads CASSLVGGGTYEQYF. The DNA for the CDR3 is TGTGCCAGCAGCTTAGTGGGCGGGGGGACCTACGAGCAGTACTTC.